This T cell receptor beta chain is from a study of cytomegalovirus exposure and HLA in healthy donors. On the study more broadly: Both the 95 to 150 validation repertoires and the roughly 640 first-cohort repertoires used the same platform, as reported by a later analysis.

This table comes from immunoSEQ multiplex PCR, and its TCRdb copy is limited to in-frame clones, with some not included. Counted here are around 220,000 clones, about 90% occurring once; the ten biggest clones make up approximately 2.9%. Concerning this clone itself: The antigen is undetermined.

Whole-study findings and limits: A few chains tied to CMV proved CMV antigen-specific in vitro. Some TCR beta chains (roughly 160 of them) were listed as cytomegalovirus-associated.

Trimming cost V 5 bases and J 4 bases; bases outside gene matches: 10. The CDR3 sequence is 15 residues long. CDR1 is SEHNR, CDR2 FQNEAQ, per germline (reference sequence). The sequence came from a woman between 18 and 30 years old in good health and CMV-seronegative. The chain links TRBV7-9 to TRBJ1-1; 7 bases fit TRBD1. Sequencing used PBMCs. The CDR3 coding sequence is TGTGCCAGCAGCACCTCAGGGGGTTCGGGCACTGAAGCTTTCTTT. Translating gives CASSTSGGSGTEAFF. The full variable domain, with the rest looked up from reference TRBV7-9 and TRBJ1-1, is DTGVSQNPRHKITKRGQNVTFRCDPISEHNRLYWYRQTLGQGPEFLTYFQNEAQLEKSRLLSDRFSAERPKGSFSTLEIQRTEQGDSAMYLCASSTSGGSGTEAFFGQGTRLTVV.